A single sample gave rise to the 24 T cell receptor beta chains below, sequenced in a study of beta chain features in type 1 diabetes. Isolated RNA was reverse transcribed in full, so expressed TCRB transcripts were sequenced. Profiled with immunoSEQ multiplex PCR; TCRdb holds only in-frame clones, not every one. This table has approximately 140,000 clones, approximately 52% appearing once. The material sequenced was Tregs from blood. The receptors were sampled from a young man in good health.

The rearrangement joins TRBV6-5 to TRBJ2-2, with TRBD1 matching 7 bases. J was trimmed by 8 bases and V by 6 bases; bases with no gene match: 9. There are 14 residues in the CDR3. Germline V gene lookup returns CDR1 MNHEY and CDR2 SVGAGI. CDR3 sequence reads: CASSEQGFRGELFF. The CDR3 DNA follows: TGTGCCAGCAGCGAACAGGGGTTTAGAGGGGAGCTGTTTTTT.

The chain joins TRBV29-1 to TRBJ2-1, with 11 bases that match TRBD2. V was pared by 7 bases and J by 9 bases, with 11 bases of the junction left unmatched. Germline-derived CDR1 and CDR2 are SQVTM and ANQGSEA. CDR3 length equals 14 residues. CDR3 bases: TGCAGCGCCCCGACTAGCGGGGCCTACGGTGAGCAGTTCTTC. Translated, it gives CSAPTSGAYGEQFF.

Here the CDR3 DNA reads TGTGCCAGCAGCCAGCCGACAGGCGGCGGGGAGCTGTTTTTT. Amino acids: CASSQPTGGGELFF. The chain links TRBV5-8 to TRBJ2-2, with TRBD1 as a possible D gene (6 bases). Germline V gene data show CDR1 as SGHTS and CDR2 as YDEGEE. The germline V and J ends were trimmed by 4 bases and 7 bases, with 14 bases remaining between them. The CDR3 totals 14 residues.

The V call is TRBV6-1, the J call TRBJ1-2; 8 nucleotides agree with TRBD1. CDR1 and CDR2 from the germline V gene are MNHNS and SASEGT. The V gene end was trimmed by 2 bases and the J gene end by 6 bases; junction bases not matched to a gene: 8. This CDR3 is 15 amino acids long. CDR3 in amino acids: CASSELGRGRDGYTF. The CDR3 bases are TGTGCCAGCAGTGAACTAGGCAGGGGGCGCGATGGCTACACCTTC.

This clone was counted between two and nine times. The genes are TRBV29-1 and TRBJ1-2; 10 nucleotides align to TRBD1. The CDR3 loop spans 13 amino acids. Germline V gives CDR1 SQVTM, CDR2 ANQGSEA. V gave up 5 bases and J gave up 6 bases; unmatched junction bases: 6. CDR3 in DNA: TGCAGCGTTTCGACAGGGGGCGAGGATGGCTACACCTTC. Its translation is CSVSTGGEDGYTF.

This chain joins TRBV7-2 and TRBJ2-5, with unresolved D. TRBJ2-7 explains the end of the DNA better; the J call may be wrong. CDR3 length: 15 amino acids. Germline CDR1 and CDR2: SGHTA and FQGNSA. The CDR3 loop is CASSFRLTSSYEQYF. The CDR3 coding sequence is TGTGCCAGCAGCTTTAGACTGACCAGCTCCTACGAGCAGTACTTC.

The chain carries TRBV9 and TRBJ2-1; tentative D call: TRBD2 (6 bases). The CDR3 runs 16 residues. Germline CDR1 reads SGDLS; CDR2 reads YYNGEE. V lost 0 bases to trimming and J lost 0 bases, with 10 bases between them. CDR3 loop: CASSVGNSGSYNEQFF. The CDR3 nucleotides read TGTGCCAGCAGCGTAGGTAATAGCGGCTCCTACAATGAGCAGTTCTTC. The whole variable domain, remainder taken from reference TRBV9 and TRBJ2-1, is DSGVTQTPKHLITATGQRVTLRCSPRSGDLSVYWYQQSLDQGLQFLIQYYNGEERAKGNILERFSAQQFPDLHSELNLSSLELGDSALYFCASSVGNSGSYNEQFFGPGTRLTVL.

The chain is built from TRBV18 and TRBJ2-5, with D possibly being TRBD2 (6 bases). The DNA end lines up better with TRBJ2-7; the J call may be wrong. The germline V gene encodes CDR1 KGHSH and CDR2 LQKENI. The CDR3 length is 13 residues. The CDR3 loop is CASSRGEAYEQYF. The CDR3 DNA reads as TGTGCCAGCTCGAGAGGGGAGGCGTACGAGCAGTACTTC.

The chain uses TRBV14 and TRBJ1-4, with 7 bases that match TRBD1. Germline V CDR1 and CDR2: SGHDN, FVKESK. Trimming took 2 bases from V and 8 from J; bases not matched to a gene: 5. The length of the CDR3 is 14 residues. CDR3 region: CASSQTGASEKLFF. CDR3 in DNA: TGTGCCAGCAGCCAAACAGGGGCTTCGGAAAAACTGTTTTTT.

CDR3 in DNA: TGTGCCAGCAGCGTATCGGTGGGACGGGAGTTCTACGAGCAGTACTTC. Its protein is CASSVSVGREFYEQYF. The chain joins TRBV5-5 to TRBJ2-7, with D tentatively TRBD2 (6 bases). The V end was cut by 4 bases, the J end by 3 bases, with 20 bases between. Germline V gives CDR1 SGHKS, CDR2 YYEKEE (reference sequence). The CDR3 consists of 16 residues.

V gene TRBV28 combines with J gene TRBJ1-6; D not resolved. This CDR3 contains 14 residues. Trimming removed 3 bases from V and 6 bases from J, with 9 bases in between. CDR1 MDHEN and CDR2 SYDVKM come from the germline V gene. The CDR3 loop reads CASSFSAGNSPLHF. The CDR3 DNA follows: TGTGCCAGCAGTTTTAGCGCCGGTAATTCACCCCTCCACTTT.

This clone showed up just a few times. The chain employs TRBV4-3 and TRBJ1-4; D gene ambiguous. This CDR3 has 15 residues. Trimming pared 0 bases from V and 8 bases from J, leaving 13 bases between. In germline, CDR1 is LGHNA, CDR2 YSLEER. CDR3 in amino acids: CASSQEGNRWEKLFF. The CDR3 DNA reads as TGCGCCAGCAGCCAAGAAGGAAACAGATGGGAAAAACTGTTTTTT.

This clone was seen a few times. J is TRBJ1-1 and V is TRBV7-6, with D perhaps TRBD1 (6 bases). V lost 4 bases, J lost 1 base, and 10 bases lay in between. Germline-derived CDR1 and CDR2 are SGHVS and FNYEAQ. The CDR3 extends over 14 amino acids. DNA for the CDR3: TGTGCCAGCAGCTGGATGGGACAGAACACTGAAGCTTTCTTT. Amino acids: CASSWMGQNTEAFF.

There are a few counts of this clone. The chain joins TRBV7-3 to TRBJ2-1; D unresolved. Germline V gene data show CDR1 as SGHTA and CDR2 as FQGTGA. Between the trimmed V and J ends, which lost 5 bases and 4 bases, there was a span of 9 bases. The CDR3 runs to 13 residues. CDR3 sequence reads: CASSQASYNEQFF. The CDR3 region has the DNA TGTGCCAGCAGCCAGGCGAGTTACAATGAGCAGTTCTTC.

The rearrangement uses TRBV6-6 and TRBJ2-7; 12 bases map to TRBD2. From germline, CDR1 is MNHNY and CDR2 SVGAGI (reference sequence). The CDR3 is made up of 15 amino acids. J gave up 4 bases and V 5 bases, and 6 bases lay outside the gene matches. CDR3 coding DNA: TGTGCCAGCAGTAAGACTAGCGGGAGAAGTTACGAGCAGTACTTC. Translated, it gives CASSKTSGRSYEQYF.

CDR3 bases: TGTGCCAGCAGTTACATTCTACCAAGCACAGATACGCAGTATTTT. Its translation is CASSYILPSTDTQYF. The rearrangement uses TRBV6-6 and TRBJ2-3; D is unresolved. V was cut by 2 bases and J by 0 bases, with 9 bases left in between. CDR1 and CDR2 (germline): MNHNY, SVGAGI (reference sequence). This CDR3 is 15 amino acids long.

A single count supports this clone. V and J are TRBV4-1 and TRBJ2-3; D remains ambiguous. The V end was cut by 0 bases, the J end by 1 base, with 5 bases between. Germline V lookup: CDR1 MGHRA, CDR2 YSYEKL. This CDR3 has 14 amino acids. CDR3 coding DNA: TGCGCCAGCAGCCAAGATGCAGGCACAGATACGCAGTATTTT. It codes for CASSQDAGTDTQYF.

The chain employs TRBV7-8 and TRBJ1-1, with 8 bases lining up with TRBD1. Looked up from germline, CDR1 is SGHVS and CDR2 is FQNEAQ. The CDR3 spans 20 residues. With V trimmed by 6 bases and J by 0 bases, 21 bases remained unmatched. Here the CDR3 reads CASSLLFSGQDDYMNTEAFF. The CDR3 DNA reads TGTGCCAGCAGTCTATTATTTTCGGGACAGGACGATTATATGAACACTGAAGCTTTCTTT.

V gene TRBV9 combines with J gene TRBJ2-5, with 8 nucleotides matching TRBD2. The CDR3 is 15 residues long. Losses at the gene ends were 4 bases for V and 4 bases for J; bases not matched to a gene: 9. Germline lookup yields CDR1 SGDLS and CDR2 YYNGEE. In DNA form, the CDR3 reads TGTGCCAGCAGCCCCAGCCCGAGCGGGAGAGAGACCCAGTACTTC. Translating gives CASSPSPSGRETQYF.

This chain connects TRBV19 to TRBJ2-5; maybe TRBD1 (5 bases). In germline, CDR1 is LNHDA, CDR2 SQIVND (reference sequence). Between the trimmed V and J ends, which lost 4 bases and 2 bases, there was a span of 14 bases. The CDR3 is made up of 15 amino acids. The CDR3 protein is CASSSGGRAQETQYF. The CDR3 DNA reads TGTGCCAGTAGTAGCGGTGGCAGGGCACAAGAGACCCAGTACTTC.

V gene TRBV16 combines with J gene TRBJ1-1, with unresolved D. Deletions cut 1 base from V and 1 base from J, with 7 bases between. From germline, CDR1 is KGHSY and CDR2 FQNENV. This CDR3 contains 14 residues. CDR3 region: CASSQFPGNTEAFF. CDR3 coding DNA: TGTGCCAGCAGCCAATTTCCGGGGAACACTGAAGCTTTCTTT.

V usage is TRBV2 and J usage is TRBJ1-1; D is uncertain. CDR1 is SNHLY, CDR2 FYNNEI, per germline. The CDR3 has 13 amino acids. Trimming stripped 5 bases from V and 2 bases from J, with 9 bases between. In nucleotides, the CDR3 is TGTGCCAGCAGTCCACAAAGAAACACTGAAGCTTTCTTT. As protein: CASSPQRNTEAFF.

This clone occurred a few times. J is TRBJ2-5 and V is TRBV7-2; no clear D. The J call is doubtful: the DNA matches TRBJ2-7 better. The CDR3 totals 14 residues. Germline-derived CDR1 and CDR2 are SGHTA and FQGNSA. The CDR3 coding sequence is TGTGCCAGCAGCAAGACAAGGATGTCCTACGAGCAGTACTTC. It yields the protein CASSKTRMSYEQYF.

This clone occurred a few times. The CDR3 region is CASRQGDDTGELFF. DNA for the CDR3: TGTGCCAGCCGACAGGGTGACGACACCGGGGAGCTGTTTTTT. The chain couples TRBV18 to TRBJ2-2; 7 bases agree with TRBD1. The CDR3 runs 14 residues. The germline V gene encodes CDR1 KGHSH and CDR2 LQKENI. V shed 8 bases and J 3 bases; nucleotides not matched to a gene: 6.